Below are 29 T cell receptor beta chains sequenced from a single sample in a study of cytomegalovirus exposure and HLA in healthy donors. Primers included in the PCR were 60 Vbeta and 13 Jbeta primers. The table came from immunoSEQ multiplex PCR; TCRdb's copy has only in-frame clones and leaves some out. The sample includes 110,000 to 150,000 clones, approximately 80% of them seen just once. Sequences were obtained from PBMCs. The receptors shown here come from a woman between 45 and 60 years old in good health and CMV-seronegative.

This clone has more than one count but fewer than ten. The chain combines TRBV7-2 with TRBJ1-2; possible D gene TRBD1, 6 bases. The CDR3 is 15 residues long. Trimming pared 1 base from V and 8 bases from J, leaving 17 bases between. The germline V gene encodes CDR1 SGHTA and CDR2 FQGNSA. The CDR3 DNA reads as TGTGCCAGCAGCTTAGATGGGCAGGGGACGGAAGGCTACACCTTC. Translation gives CASSLDGQGTEGYTF.

The rearrangement uses TRBV18 and TRBJ1-1; no clear D gene. The CDR3 sequence is 15 residues long. V was cut by 3 bases and J by 1 base, with 12 bases left in between. Germline CDR1 KGHSH, CDR2 LQKENI. DNA of the CDR3: TGTGCCAGCTCACCTAATTCGGTCGCGAACACTGAAGCTTTCTTT. Residues: CASSPNSVANTEAFF.

This clone was counted a single time. The chain has TRBV5-1 and TRBJ2-7; D is perhaps TRBD1 (6 bases). The ends were cut back, 4 bases at V and 9 bases at J, with 20 bases in the middle. The germline gives CDR1 SGHRS, CDR2 YFSETQ. There are 14 residues in the CDR3. In nucleotides, the CDR3 is TGCGCCAGCAGCGGGGGCCGGGACAATCATGGGCAGTACTTC. This codes for CASSGGRDNHGQYF.

The count of this clone is one. V usage is TRBV15 and J usage is TRBJ2-5; 9 bases map to TRBD1. The CDR3 is 15 amino acids. CDR1 is LNHNV and CDR2 is YYDKDF in the germline V gene (reference sequence). After removal of 3 bases from V and 5 bases from J, the junction contained 7 bases not matched to a gene. Written as DNA, the CDR3 is TGTGCCACCAGCAGCTTACAGGGGGCCCAGGAGACCCAGTACTTC. Its protein product is CATSSLQGAQETQYF.

This clone was counted once. The gene calls are TRBV27 and TRBJ1-5; no firm D call. In germline, CDR1 is MNHEY, CDR2 SMNVEV (reference sequence). This CDR3 region has 12 residues. Trimming took 5 bases from V and 0 from J, leaving 2 bases between them. Written as DNA, the CDR3 is TGTGCCAGCAGTCTTAGCAATCAGCCCCAGCATTTT. This codes for CASSLSNQPQHF.

The chain recombines TRBV5-1 with TRBJ2-1, with 9 nucleotides matching TRBD2. The trim removed 5 bases at V and 5 bases at J, leaving 5 bases unmatched. The CDR3 is made up of 14 amino acids. Germline assignment: CDR1 SGHRS and CDR2 YFSETQ. The CDR3 DNA reads TGCGCCAGCAGTGGCGGGGGGGCCGACAATGAGCAGTTCTTC. Translating it yields CASSGGGADNEQFF. The full variable domain, rest sourced from reference TRBV5-1 and TRBJ2-1, is KAGVTQTPRYLIKTRGQQVTLSCSPISGHRSVSWYQQTPGQGLQFLFEYFSETQRNKGNFPGRFSGRQFSNSRSEMNVSTLELGDSALYLCASSGGGADNEQFFGPGTRLTVL.

J is TRBJ1-4 and V is TRBV6-6, with 7 bases that match TRBD1. This CDR3 spans 16 amino acids. Per the germline V gene, CDR1 is MNHNY and CDR2 is SVGAGI (reference sequence). Here the CDR3 reads CATTGSRGAGNEKLFF. The CDR3, as DNA: TGTGCTACCACAGGGTCCAGGGGGGCGGGTAATGAAAAACTGTTTTTT.

J is TRBJ2-2 and V is TRBV5-1, with 8 bases lining up with TRBD1. There are 16 residues in the CDR3. Germline V gene lookup returns CDR1 SGHRS and CDR2 YFSETQ. Trimming cost V 1 base and J 3 bases; bases outside gene matches: 5. The CDR3 loop reads CASSLTGGKDTGELFF. The DNA of the CDR3 is TGCGCCAGCAGCTTGACAGGGGGAAAGGACACCGGGGAGCTGTTTTTT.

This chain joins TRBV5-1 and TRBJ2-7; TRBD1 agrees at 8 bases. V was pared by 4 bases and J by 1 base, with 10 bases of the junction left unmatched. Germline lookup yields CDR1 SGHRS and CDR2 YFSETQ. CDR3 length: 16 residues. The CDR3 DNA reads as TGCGCCAGCAGCCTGGCCGGGACAGGTCCTTCCTACGAGCAGTACTTC. This gives the protein CASSLAGTGPSYEQYF.

This clone was detected once. V is TRBV5-5 and J is TRBJ2-1; 14 nucleotides line up with TRBD2. Trimming took 4 bases from V and 4 from J; bases not matched to a gene: 4. The V gene's germline CDR1 is SGHKS and CDR2 YYEKEE (reference sequence). This CDR3 is built from 16 residues. The CDR3 region is CASSRLAGGTYNEQFF. In DNA, the CDR3 is TGTGCCAGCAGCAGACTAGCGGGGGGGACTTACAATGAGCAGTTCTTC.

The table lists this clone with a count of one. The chain carries TRBV4-2 and TRBJ2-1; a weak D match, TRBD2 (7 bases). CDR3 length equals 14 residues. Deletions cut 1 base from V and 8 bases from J, with 12 bases between. Germline values: CDR1 LGHNA, CDR2 YNFKEQ. The CDR3 nucleotides read TGTGCCAGCAGCCAAGGTGGGGGGGCCTATGAGCAGTTCTTC. This translates into CASSQGGGAYEQFF.

In its sample, this clone was seen a few times. The gene calls are TRBV19 and TRBJ1-6, with 9 bases lining up with TRBD1. This CDR3 region has 13 residues. After removal of 7 bases from V and 9 bases from J, the junction contained 4 bases not matched to a gene. Germline V lookup: CDR1 LNHDA, CDR2 SQIVND (reference sequence). CDR3 in amino acids: CASTGTGSSPLHF. The CDR3 DNA sequence: TGTGCCAGTACCGGGACAGGGAGTTCACCCCTCCACTTT. The variable domain in full, completed from reference TRBV19 and TRBJ1-6, reads DGGITQSPKYLFRKEGQNVTLSCEQNLNHDAMYWYRQDPGQGLRLIYYSQIVNDFQKGDIAEGYSVSREKKESFPLTVTSAQKNPTAFYLCASTGTGSSPLHFGNGTRLTVT.

This clone has only one observation. The J gene is TRBJ2-2, the V gene TRBV15; D unclear. The length of the CDR3 is 14 residues. Germline values: CDR1 LNHNV, CDR2 YYDKDF (reference sequence). Trimming stripped 0 bases from V and 7 bases from J, with 9 bases between. The CDR3, as DNA: TGTGCCACCAGCAGAGATCCCCAGCGCGGGGAGCTGTTTTTT. This codes for CATSRDPQRGELFF.

The rearrangement links TRBV28 to TRBJ1-2; D gene unclear. Deletions cut 8 bases from V and 8 bases from J, with 21 bases between. Germline V gives CDR1 MDHEN, CDR2 SYDVKM. The length of the CDR3 is 14 residues. Written as DNA, the CDR3 is TGTGCCAGCGCCCGGGGTTTCGGTTTGGGCGGCTACACCTTC. This sequence encodes CASARGFGLGGYTF.

CDR3 nucleotide sequence: TGTGCCAGCAGCTCTACCGGGACTAGCGAGCAGTACTTC. It specifies CASSSTGTSEQYF. The J gene is TRBJ2-5, the V gene TRBV9; 8 bases line up with TRBD2. The J call may be incorrect, as the DNA end agrees better with TRBJ2-7. The CDR3 is 13 residues long. CDR1 and CDR2 (germline): SGDLS, YYNGEE.

This clone was seen many times. The chain carries TRBV4-3 and TRBJ2-3, with 13 bases aligning to TRBD2. The V gene's germline CDR1 is LGHNA and CDR2 YSLEER. Germline trimming cut 0 bases from V and 4 bases from J; bases unmatched to any gene: 1. The CDR3 is made up of 16 amino acids. The CDR3: CASSQDGTSGADTQYF. The CDR3 region has the DNA TGCGCCAGCAGCCAAGACGGGACTAGCGGGGCAGATACGCAGTATTTT.

A word on this clone: An end of the junction does not agree with germline; a read error may underlie this. The chain recombines TRBV7-7 with TRBJ2-5; 10 nucleotides line up with TRBD2. The CDR3 runs to 18 residues. The germline V gene encodes CDR1 SSHAT and CDR2 FNYEAQ (reference sequence). CDR3 protein: CASSPLPLTSGPKETQYF. CDR3 DNA: TGTGCTAGCAGCCCTCTACCCTTGACTAGCGGGCCAAAAGAGACCCAGTACTTC.

The chain recombines TRBV7-9 with TRBJ2-7, with 10 bases fitting TRBD1. V lost 2 bases to trimming and J lost 4 bases; unmatched junction nucleotides: 5. From germline, CDR1 is SEHNR and CDR2 FQNEAQ (reference sequence). The CDR3 extends over 15 amino acids. CDR3 protein: CASSLFGGQGYEQYF. In DNA, the CDR3 is TGTGCCAGCAGCTTATTTGGGGGACAGGGGTACGAGCAGTACTTC.

This chain connects TRBV13 to TRBJ2-5; 16 nucleotides line up with TRBD2. The J call may be wrong; the DNA end is better matched by TRBJ2-7. CDR1 is PRHDT, CDR2 FYEKMQ, per germline (reference sequence). The CDR3 spans 16 residues. DNA of the CDR3: TGTGCCAGCAGCCTCGGGACTAGCGGGGGGGCCTACGAGCAGTACTTC. It translates to CASSLGTSGGAYEQYF.

Only a few counts were recorded for this clone. The chain carries TRBV9 and TRBJ1-1, with 7 bases aligning to TRBD1. Germline loops: CDR1 SGDLS, CDR2 YYNGEE. After removal of 0 bases from V and 11 bases from J, the junction contained 10 bases not matched to a gene. There are 14 residues in the CDR3. This CDR3 is CASSVAPSGTDAFF. CDR3 sequence (DNA): TGTGCCAGCAGCGTAGCTCCTTCCGGGACAGACGCTTTCTTT.

This chain joins TRBV4-1 and TRBJ2-4, with TRBD1 as a possible D gene (6 bases). The ends were cut back, 4 bases at V and 0 bases at J, with 16 bases in the middle. This CDR3 comprises 17 residues. The germline V gene has CDR1 MGHRA and CDR2 YSYEKL. The CDR3 reads CASSPHRVGPAKNIQYF. Here the CDR3 DNA reads TGCGCCAGCAGCCCTCACAGGGTAGGACCAGCCAAAAACATTCAGTACTTC.

This clone was picked up a small number of times. The rearrangement uses TRBV10-1 and TRBJ2-3, with D tentatively TRBD2 (6 bases). The CDR3 contains 15 residues. Trimming left V 4 bases short and J 3 bases short, with 14 bases between. Germline CDR1 is WNHNN and CDR2 is SYGVQD (reference sequence). This CDR3 is CASSGPWEETDTQYF. Here the CDR3 DNA reads TGCGCCAGCAGTGGCCCCTGGGAGGAGACAGATACGCAGTATTTT.

This clone was detected only once. The chain employs TRBV7-9 and TRBJ1-1; D uncertain. V lost 3 bases, J lost 4 bases, and 12 bases lay in between. This CDR3 has 14 residues. Germline CDR1 is SEHNR and CDR2 is FQNEAQ (reference sequence). CDR3 region: CASSFGRESTEAFF. CDR3 in DNA: TGTGCCAGCAGCTTCGGTCGGGAATCCACTGAAGCTTTCTTT.

The chain couples TRBV19 to TRBJ2-6, with TRBD2 as a possible D gene (6 bases). Germline assignment: CDR1 LNHDA and CDR2 SQIVND (reference sequence). The CDR3 covers 16 residues. V dropped 4 bases and J dropped 2 bases, with 12 bases sitting between them. The CDR3 bases are TGTGCCAGTAGTAAGTTTGCGGGGACTGGGGCCAACGTCCTGACTTTC. Amino acids: CASSKFAGTGANVLTF.

The chain links TRBV19 to TRBJ1-5, with D unclear. This CDR3 has 16 amino acids. The V end lost 9 bases, the J end lost 1 base, and 19 bases lay between the germline ends. Per the germline V gene, CDR1 is LNHDA and CDR2 is SQIVND (reference sequence). The CDR3 DNA reads as TGTGCCAGCCACTCCCGGTTAGGAGGGAGCAATCAGCCCCAGCATTTT. Translation: CASHSRLGGSNQPQHF.

This rearrangement joins TRBV5-1 to TRBJ2-3, with a weak D call TRBD2 (6 bases). The CDR3 runs to 14 residues. The ends were cut back, 0 bases at V and 5 bases at J, with 10 bases in the middle. CDR1 and CDR2 from the germline V gene are SGHRS and YFSETQ. This chain's CDR3 is CASSLGGVGDTQYF. DNA for the CDR3: TGCGCCAGCAGCTTGGGGGGGGTGGGAGATACGCAGTATTTT. Complete variable domain (other parts from reference TRBV5-1 and TRBJ2-3): KAGVTQTPRYLIKTRGQQVTLSCSPISGHRSVSWYQQTPGQGLQFLFEYFSETQRNKGNFPGRFSGRQFSNSRSEMNVSTLELGDSALYLCASSLGGVGDTQYFGPGTRLTVL.

The rearrangement links TRBV2 to TRBJ1-3, with a possible D match to TRBD1 (5 bases). Germline V gene data show CDR1 as SNHLY and CDR2 as FYNNEI. This CDR3 has 14 residues. The ends were cut back, 5 bases at V and 0 bases at J, with 8 bases in the middle. The CDR3 nucleotides are TGTGCCAGCAGTCTAGACAGCTCTGGAAACACCATATATTTT. Translated: CASSLDSSGNTIYF.

The genes are TRBV30 and TRBJ2-1; 13 bases are a match to TRBD2. The CDR3 spans 15 residues. Germline values: CDR1 GTSNPN, CDR2 SVGIG (reference sequence). The V segment lost 4 bases and the J segment 9 bases; nucleotides outside the gene matches: 9. The CDR3 loop reads CAWTSGTSGAGEQFF. As DNA, the CDR3 is TGTGCCTGGACCTCCGGGACTAGCGGGGCCGGTGAGCAGTTCTTC.

The chain combines TRBV9 with TRBJ1-6; D gene ambiguous. This CDR3 has 14 amino acids. CDR1 is SGDLS, CDR2 YYNGEE, per germline. V dropped 0 bases and J dropped 8 bases, with 9 bases sitting between them. CDR3 sequence: CASSVDPRDSPLHF. CDR3 sequence (DNA): TGTGCCAGCAGCGTAGATCCGAGGGATTCACCCCTCCACTTT.